This TCR beta chain was recovered during a study of siplizumab effects on memory and regulatory T cells. It was approximately 9.8 x 10^4 TCR templates that were assayed per sample. The table came from immunoSEQ multiplex PCR; TCRdb's copy has only in-frame clones and leaves some out. The table records around 100,000 clones, 93% of them present only once. Concerning this clone itself: Its matching antigen is unknown.

Whole-study results and caveats: Mappable alloreactive CD4+ clones came from Treg cells 68.8% of the time on average with siplizumab, against 26.9% in controls. Suppressive capability of dividing Tregs from siplizumab cultures went unverified.

The receptor comes from a human donor in good health. The sequenced sample consisted of Tregs sorted from blood.

CDR3 region: CASSETFSGKVKEDTEAFF. In DNA, the CDR3 is TGTGCCAGCAGTGAAACGTTTTCAGGTAAGGTCAAGGAGGACACTGAAGCTTTCTTT. V gene TRBV6-1 combines with J gene TRBJ1-1; D remains ambiguous. There are 19 residues in the CDR3. Germline CDR1 reads MNHNS; CDR2 reads SASEGT. V lost 2 bases and J 3 bases, leaving 25 bases between the germline ends.